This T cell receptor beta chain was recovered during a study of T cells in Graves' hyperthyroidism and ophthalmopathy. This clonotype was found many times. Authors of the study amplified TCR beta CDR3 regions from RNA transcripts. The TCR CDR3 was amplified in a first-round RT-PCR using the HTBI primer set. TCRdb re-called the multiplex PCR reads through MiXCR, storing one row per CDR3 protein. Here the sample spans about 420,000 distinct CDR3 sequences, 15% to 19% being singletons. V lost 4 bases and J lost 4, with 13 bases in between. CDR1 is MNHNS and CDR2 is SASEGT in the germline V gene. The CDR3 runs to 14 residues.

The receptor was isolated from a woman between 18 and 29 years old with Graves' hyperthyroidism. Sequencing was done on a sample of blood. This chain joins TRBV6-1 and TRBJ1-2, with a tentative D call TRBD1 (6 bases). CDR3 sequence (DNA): TGTGCCAGCAGTGCCCGGACAGCCCTCTATGGCTACACCTTC. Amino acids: CASSARTALYGYTF.